The TCR beta chain under discussion was sequenced for a study of T cells in tumors and immune-related adverse events. Produced via immunoSEQ multiplex PCR; TCRdb's table is partial and in-frame only. This sample has thousands of clones, with approximately 78% found just once. Trimming took 1 base from V and 5 from J, leaving 11 bases between them. CDR1 is SGHVS and CDR2 is FQNEAQ in the germline V gene. The CDR3 totals 14 residues. This TCR was recovered from a female donor with metastatic renal cell carcinoma. The J gene is TRBJ1-2, the V gene TRBV7-8; TRBD1 might be the D (5 bases). The starting material was skin tissue, obtained from a patient treated with anti-PD-1 therapy. The CDR3 is CASSLVGRVYGYTF. Written as DNA, the CDR3 is TGTGCCAGCAGCTTAGTAGGCAGGGTGTATGGCTACACCTTC.